This is a list of T cell receptor beta chains from one sample in a study of cytomegalovirus exposure and HLA in healthy donors. Assay used: immunoSEQ multiplex PCR; TCRdb lists only in-frame clones, some missing. Counted here are roughly 290,000 clones, around 90% occurring once; the ten biggest clones make up roughly 2.3%. The sequenced material came from PBMCs. These receptors were obtained from a woman aged 18-29 years in good health and CMV-seronegative. Each CDR3 is given with its conserved first and last residue. The D gene is left open where the match is weak. Clone sizes are given selectively: once, few, many, or a class where the clone is expanded.

j_call v_call clone_size d_call cdr3_nt cdr3_aa
TRBJ1-5 TRBV2 . . TGTGCCAGCAGTGACTACCCCTATCAGCCCCAGCATTTT CASSDYPYQPQHF
TRBJ1-1 TRBV7-8 . TRBD1 TGTGCCAGCAGCTTAGCCCGGACAGGGGCGGCCACTGAAGCTTTCTTT CASSLARTGAATEAFF
TRBJ2-3 TRBV9 . . TGTGCCAGCAGCGTAGAACATCCCAGCACAGATACGCAGTATTTT CASSVEHPSTDTQYF
TRBJ2-3 TRBV19 once TRBD2 TGTGCCAGTAGGACTAGCGGGACAGATACGCAGTATTTT CASRTSGTDTQYF
TRBJ2-5 TRBV7-6 . . TGTGCCAGCAGCTTATACGAGGCTAACCAAGAGACCCAGTACTTC CASSLYEANQETQYF
TRBJ2-3 TRBV7-8 . . TGTGCCAGCAGCTTAGGACTAGATACAGATACGCAGTATTTT CASSLGLDTDTQYF
TRBJ1-2 TRBV4-2 . . TGTGCCAGCAGCCAAGAAACTGTATATGGCTACACCTTC CASSQETVYGYTF
TRBJ1-4 TRBV5-1 . . TGCGCCAGCAGCTTTGGCCGGGGTAATGAAAAACTGTTTTTT CASSFGRGNEKLFF
TRBJ1-4 TRBV30 . . TGTGCCTGGGGCGGGGGTAATGAAAAACTGTTTTTT CAWGGGNEKLFF
TRBJ2-7 TRBV27 . TRBD2 TGTGCCAGCAGTTTAAACCCACCGACTAGCGGGGGGTACTCCTACGAGCAGTACTTC CASSLNPPTSGGYSYEQYF
TRBJ2-5 TRBV5-8 . TRBD1 TGTGCCAGCAGCTTGGGCGGGACAGGGTTTGGAGAGACCCAGTACTTC CASSLGGTGFGETQYF
TRBJ2-1 TRBV19 . TRBD2 TGTGCCAGTAGTCCCTACAGCGGGGGGGCCTACAATGAGCAGTTCTTC CASSPYSGGAYNEQFF
TRBJ2-2 TRBV5-8 . TRBD2 TGTGCCAGCACCATCTCGACGACTAGCGGGGGGGCGGGGCCCGGGGAGCTGTTTTTT CASTISTTSGGAGPGELFF
TRBJ1-1 TRBV27 . TRBD1 TGTGCCAGCAGTACTTCAGGGGGAGCTGAAGCTTTCTTT CASSTSGGAEAFF
TRBJ2-7 TRBV9 . TRBD2 TGTGCCAGCAGCGCCTCCGGGACTAGCGGGGCTTACGAGCAGTACTTC CASSASGTSGAYEQYF
TRBJ1-1 TRBV5-1 few . TGCGCCAGCAGCTTTGGCCAAAATCTCGGGGATGAAGCTTTCTTT CASSFGQNLGDEAFF
TRBJ1-3 TRBV10-1 . . TGCGCCAGCACCTTTAGCCCTGGAAACACCATATATTTT CASTFSPGNTIYF
TRBJ1-4 TRBV5-1 . TRBD1 TGCGCCAGCAGCTTGGATGCGCAGGGGACAGGTGAAAAACTGTTTTTT CASSLDAQGTGEKLFF
TRBJ2-3 TRBV27 once TRBD1 TGTGCCAGCAGTATACAGGGGGTAGGCACAGATACGCAGTATTTT CASSIQGVGTDTQYF
TRBJ2-2 TRBV9 . . TGTGCCAGCAGCCCTCCAGGGTCTTATTACACCGGGGAGCTGTTTTTT CASSPPGSYYTGELFF
TRBJ2-1 TRBV9 . . TGTGCCAGCAGCGTAGGGGGCAGATACAATGAGCAGTTCTTC CASSVGGRYNEQFF
TRBJ2-7 TRBV28 . . TGTGCCAGCAGTTTAGTAGGCAGGGCTCAGTACTTC CASSLVGRAQYF
TRBJ1-2 TRBV2 . TRBD1 TGTGCCAGCAGGGGTGACAGGGGAGATGGCTACACCTTC CASRGDRGDGYTF
TRBJ2-1 TRBV2 . TRBD2 TGTGCCAGCAGACAAACTAGCGGGACACACTACAATGAGCAGTTCTTC CASRQTSGTHYNEQFF
TRBJ2-5 TRBV4-1 . TRBD2 TGCGCCAGCAGCCTCTCTAGCGGGGGGGCCGGGAGGGAGACCCAGTACTTC CASSLSSGGAGRETQYF
TRBJ1-2 TRBV5-1 . TRBD1 TGCGCCAGCACCATTACAGGGGTGTCTGGCTACACCTTC CASTITGVSGYTF
TRBJ1-2 TRBV2 . TRBD1 TGTGCCAGCGGGGAGAGGACAGGGGGCGGGGATGGCTACACCTTC CASGERTGGGDGYTF
TRBJ2-1 TRBV7-3 . TRBD1 TGTGCCAGCAGCTTGTATGTGGCAGGGGGCTTCAATGAGCAGTTCTTC CASSLYVAGGFNEQFF
TRBJ1-1 TRBV7-9 . . TGTGCCAGCAGCTTATCGGGGGGCGCGGGGAACACTGAAGCTTTCTTT CASSLSGGAGNTEAFF
TRBJ2-7 TRBV4-1 . TRBD2 TGCGCCAGCAGCCCCCGGGGAGGGCTAAGGTACGAGCAGTACTTC CASSPRGGLRYEQYF
TRBJ2-6 TRBV29-1 . . TGCAGCGTTGCGTCTGGGGCCAACGTCCTGACTTTC CSVASGANVLTF
TRBJ1-6 TRBV7-3 . . TGTGCCAGCAGCTTAACGGCGTCGGAGAATTCACCCCTCCACTTT CASSLTASENSPLHF
TRBJ1-1 TRBV2 . . TGTGCCAGCAAAAAGGGGATCTCGAGCACTGAAGCTTTCTTT CASKKGISSTEAFF
TRBJ1-2 TRBV6-5 . TRBD1 TGTGCCAGCAGTTACCTACCCGGGACAGGGTATGGCTACACCTTC CASSYLPGTGYGYTF
TRBJ1-1 TRBV7-3 once . TGTGCCAGCAGCTTATTGGGCACCTTGAACACTGAAGCTTTCTTT CASSLLGTLNTEAFF
TRBJ2-7 TRBV7-9 . . TGTGCCAGCAGCTTAGTAGGGTCAGGGTACGAGCAGTACTTC CASSLVGSGYEQYF
TRBJ2-3 TRBV29-1 . TRBD1 TGCAGCGGGGACAGGGACACAGATACGCAGTATTTT CSGDRDTDTQYF
TRBJ2-7 TRBV5-1 . TRBD1 TGCGCCAGCAGCCCACGGGACAGCTACGAGCAGTACTTC CASSPRDSYEQYF
TRBJ1-3 TRBV2 . TRBD1 TGTGCCAGCAGTCGGACAGGCGCAATGGGAAACACCATATATTTT CASSRTGAMGNTIYF
TRBJ2-3 TRBV11-2 once TRBD2 TGTGCCAGCAGCTTCCGGGGGGTCTCAGATACGCAGTATTTT CASSFRGVSDTQYF
TRBJ2-7 TRBV6-5 . . TGTGCCAGCAGTTACTCGATACTGGGGAGCTACGAGCAGTACTTC CASSYSILGSYEQYF
TRBJ1-1 TRBV4-1 . . TGCGCCAGCAGCCAAGATCCGGGGAGTACTGAAGCTTTCTTT CASSQDPGSTEAFF
TRBJ1-6 TRBV30 . . TGTGCCTGGAATCCCAAGGGGGGGCCCAATTCACCCCTCCACTTT CAWNPKGGPNSPLHF
TRBJ2-7 TRBV9 . . TGTGCCAGCAGCCTTGCAACAGGGTTCCACGAGCAGTACTTC CASSLATGFHEQYF
TRBJ2-1 TRBV27 . . TGTGCCAGCAGCTCACAAGGGGCGGAATACAATGAGCAGTTCTTC CASSSQGAEYNEQFF
TRBJ1-5 TRBV7-9 . . TGTTCCAGCGCCGAGGAAGGTTCAAACCAGCATTTT CSSAEEGSNQHF
TRBJ1-1 TRBV6-5 . . TGTGCCAGCAGTCAGGGCAACACTGAAGCTTTCTTT CASSQGNTEAFF
TRBJ2-7 TRBV9 . . TGTGCCAGCAGCGTAGAGGCTATTCGGGGCGAGCAGTACTTC CASSVEAIRGEQYF
TRBJ1-2 TRBV9 . TRBD1 TGTGCCAGCAGCGTCAATCAGGGGGCCCGCAACTATGGCTACACCTTC CASSVNQGARNYGYTF
TRBJ1-2 TRBV6-1 once TRBD1 TGTGCCAGCAAACAGGGACAGCTCAATAACTATGGCTACACCTTC CASKQGQLNNYGYTF
TRBJ1-1 TRBV12-5 . . TGTGCTAGTGGTCGCACAGGGCGGAACACTGAAGCTTTCTTT CASGRTGRNTEAFF
TRBJ2-7 TRBV5-1 . TRBD1 TGCGCCAGCAGCTTGGCCGGGGACAGCTCCTACGAGCAGTACTTC CASSLAGDSSYEQYF
TRBJ1-2 TRBV2 . TRBD1 TGTGCCAGCAGTGAATCCTTCTTGGACAGGGTAGTTAACTATGGCTACACCTTC CASSESFLDRVVNYGYTF
TRBJ1-2 TRBV10-3 . . TGTGTCATCAGTGAGGGGATAGGCCAGGGCGCAGGCTACACCTTC CVISEGIGQGAGYTF
TRBJ2-7 TRBV27 once . TGTGCCATCCAGATTGGGACAATTTTCAACTTTACGCCCTGCGAGCAGTACTTC CAIQIGTIFNFTPCEQYF